The 17 T cell receptor beta chains listed next were all sequenced from one sample in a study of shared clonotypes between healthy human individuals. The repertoire was sequenced with immunoSEQ multiplex PCR; TCRdb's copy has only in-frame clones and lacks some. Of about 2 million clones in the sample, roughly 95% were seen once. Sequences were obtained from naive CD4+ T cells sorted from blood. Subset: CD45RA+ positively selected. The source of these receptors is a man younger than 35 in good health.

Concerning this clone itself: The sample carries other DNA sequences with the same CDR3. The CDR3 region has the DNA TGTGCCAGTAGTAGCCGGGACAGGGGGAATAATTCACCCCTCCACTTT. Protein product: CASSSRDRGNNSPLHF. The rearrangement joins TRBV19 to TRBJ1-6; 11 bases align to TRBD1. The CDR3 totals 16 residues. The germline gives CDR1 LNHDA, CDR2 SQIVND (reference sequence). J lost 5 bases, V lost 4 bases, and 4 bases had no gene match.

For this clone: The sample contains more than one DNA sequence encoding this CDR3. The V and J genes are TRBV5-1 and TRBJ2-5; D gene unclear. Germline-derived CDR1 and CDR2 are SGHRS and YFSETQ. Trimming removed 4 bases from V and 2 bases from J, with 12 bases in between. The CDR3 totals 14 residues. The CDR3 loop is CASSPVAGQETQYF. The CDR3 DNA follows: TGCGCCAGCAGCCCGGTGGCAGGACAAGAGACCCAGTACTTC.

The chain carries TRBV5-4 and TRBJ1-2; 9 positions agree with TRBD1. Germline trimming cut 3 bases from V and 3 bases from J; bases unmatched to any gene: 9. CDR3 length: 16 amino acids. Germline lookup yields CDR1 SGHNT and CDR2 YYREEE (reference sequence). This chain's CDR3 is CASSSQAGQGHYGYTF. The CDR3 nucleotides read TGTGCCAGCAGCTCACAAGCGGGACAGGGTCACTATGGCTACACCTTC.

V usage is TRBV6-1 and J usage is TRBJ1-2, with no clear D. This CDR3 is built from 14 residues. Germline V gives CDR1 MNHNS, CDR2 SASEGT. Deletions cut 10 bases from V and 3 bases from J, with 18 bases between. CDR3 residues: CATPKGSVDYGYTF. The CDR3 nucleotides read TGTGCCACCCCGAAAGGGTCAGTTGACTATGGCTACACCTTC.

The chain has TRBV6-6 and TRBJ1-3; D possibly corresponds to TRBD1 (6 bases). In germline, CDR1 is MNHNY, CDR2 SVGAGI (reference sequence). CDR3 size: 14 residues. With 5 bases removed from V and 4 bases from J, the gap between germline ends came to 12 bases. The CDR3 DNA is TGTGCCAGCAGTCCCCGGGACATCGGAAACACCATATATTTT. Encoded protein: CASSPRDIGNTIYF.

The chain uses TRBV6-5 and TRBJ1-3, with D possibly being TRBD1 (6 bases). Germline loops: CDR1 MNHEY, CDR2 SVGAGI. V was pared by 0 bases and J by 7 bases, with 16 bases between. The CDR3 is 16 amino acids. This chain's CDR3 is CASSYSPRGGRNTIYF. Written as DNA, the CDR3 is TGTGCCAGCAGTTACTCTCCCAGGGGAGGAAGGAACACCATATATTTT.

This clone was detected only once. The CDR3 is CASSTPGQGLYNEQFF. Written as DNA, the CDR3 is TGTGCCAGCAGTACACCGGGACAGGGGTTGTACAATGAGCAGTTCTTC. This sequence joins TRBV2 and TRBJ2-1; 10 positions match TRBD1. The germline V gene has CDR1 SNHLY and CDR2 FYNNEI. The V and J ends lost 5 bases and 4 bases, in that order; junction bases with no gene match: 8. CDR3 length: 16 amino acids.

The rearrangement links TRBV5-1 to TRBJ2-1, with 8 bases lining up with TRBD2. With 3 bases clipped from V and 4 bases from J, the junction kept 6 bases outside the gene matches. The CDR3 extends over 15 amino acids. Germline V gene lookup returns CDR1 SGHRS and CDR2 YFSETQ. CDR3 sequence (DNA): TGCGCCAGCAGCTCTAAGCGGGAGAGGTACAATGAGCAGTTCTTC. Translating it yields CASSSKRERYNEQFF.

The chain is built from TRBV11-2 and TRBJ2-1; 10 bases align to TRBD1. With 5 bases clipped from V and 9 bases from J, the junction kept 13 bases outside the gene matches. CDR1 SGHAT and CDR2 FQNNGV come from the germline V gene. This CDR3 is built from 16 residues. For the CDR3, the DNA is TGTGCCAGCAGCCCAAGACAGGGGGCGTCTCCAGTTGAGCAGTTCTTC. This codes for CASSPRQGASPVEQFF.

The J gene is TRBJ1-2, the V gene TRBV5-8; tentative D call: TRBD1 (6 bases). The germline gives CDR1 SGHTS, CDR2 YDEGEE. V lost 0 bases to trimming and J lost 1 base, with 10 bases between them. The CDR3 is made up of 15 amino acids. The CDR3 DNA follows: TGTGCCAGCAGCTTGGCTGACAGGAATAACTATGGCTACACCTTC. Amino acids: CASSLADRNNYGYTF. The entire variable domain, with the rest obtained from reference TRBV5-8 and TRBJ1-2, is as follows: EAGVTQSPTHLIKTRGQQATLRCSPISGHTSVYWYQQALGLGLQFLLWYDEGEERNRGNFPPRFSGRQFPNYSSELNVNALELEDSALYLCASSLADRNNYGYTFGSGTRLTVV.

The V and J genes are TRBV6-6 and TRBJ1-5; 9 bases match TRBD1. Germline V lookup: CDR1 MNHNY, CDR2 SVGAGI (reference sequence). J gave up 7 bases and V 5 bases, and 3 bases lay outside the gene matches. The CDR3 covers 13 residues. This CDR3 reads CASSPTGGQPQHF. The DNA of the CDR3 is TGTGCCAGCAGTCCGACAGGGGGACAGCCCCAGCATTTT.

This chain joins TRBV6-1 and TRBJ1-1; D gene uncertain. V dropped 1 base and J dropped 6 bases, with 9 bases sitting between them. CDR3 length equals 13 residues. Germline CDR1 is MNHNS and CDR2 is SASEGT. The CDR3 is CASSEGSPPEAFF. In DNA, the CDR3 is TGTGCCAGCAGTGAAGGTTCCCCCCCTGAAGCTTTCTTT.

This chain uses TRBV2 with TRBJ2-2; D ambiguous. CDR3 size: 15 residues. The V end was cut by 7 bases, the J end by 2 bases, with 14 bases between. CDR1 and CDR2 from the germline V gene are SNHLY and FYNNEI. The chain's CDR3 is CASIVEAVNTGELFF. The DNA of the CDR3 is TGTGCCAGCATCGTAGAGGCCGTAAACACCGGGGAGCTGTTTTTT.

This clone was detected only once. The J gene is TRBJ2-7, the V gene TRBV7-8; the D call may be TRBD1 or TRBD2 (5 bases each). Trimming shortened V by 4 bases and J by 2 bases, and 15 bases separated the two germline ends. The CDR3 is 15 residues long. Germline V CDR1 and CDR2: SGHVS, FQNEAQ. CDR3 in amino acids: CASSSERGFAYEQYF. In DNA form, the CDR3 reads TGTGCCAGCAGCTCGGAACGGGGCTTCGCCTACGAGCAGTACTTC.

The chain is built from TRBV11-2 and TRBJ2-7; no clear D. The CDR3 is made up of 13 amino acids. Germline V CDR1 and CDR2: SGHAT, FQNNGV. The V gene lost 5 bases and the J gene lost 2 bases, with 10 bases spanning the gap. The CDR3 DNA follows: TGTGCCAGCAGCCCGTCCGGTACCTACGAGCAGTACTTC. It translates to CASSPSGTYEQYF.

The chain links TRBV6-5 to TRBJ1-3, with D possibly matching TRBD1 (5 bases). V dropped 2 bases and J dropped 3 bases, with 8 bases sitting between them. The CDR3 is 14 amino acids. CDR1 is MNHEY, CDR2 SVGAGI, per germline. The CDR3 sequence: CASSYGTLGNTIYF. In DNA form, the CDR3 reads TGTGCCAGCAGTTACGGGACGCTTGGAAACACCATATATTTT.

This chain joins TRBV5-6 and TRBJ2-1; 7 positions agree with TRBD1. Trimming took 4 bases from V and 13 from J; bases not matched to a gene: 5. Germline loops: CDR1 SGHDT, CDR2 YYEEEE. This CDR3 is built from 11 residues. CDR3 amino acids: CASSAPGGQFF. CDR3 sequence (DNA): TGTGCCAGCAGCGCTCCAGGGGGTCAGTTCTTC.